The clone carrying this TCR beta chain was detected many times. Relative to the germline gene, one junction end is altered; a read error may explain this. Arm-PCR of CDR3 regions with iRepertoire HTBI primers generated TCR beta libraries. Using its own MiXCR run on the multiplex PCR reads, TCRdb lists one record per CDR3 protein. The sample records about 220,000 distinct CDR3 sequences, roughly 19% being singletons. The sample's time point: newly diagnosed GD, antithyroid drugs for less than 3 months. Extracted PBMC RNA gave rise to the TCR library. This sample is drawn from a study of regulatory T cells in long-lasting Graves disease. This CDR3 has 12 residues. This sample was also put to use in a study of T cells in Graves' hyperthyroidism and ophthalmopathy. Turning to that study: RT-PCR in the first round (using the HTBI primer set) targeted the TCR CDR3. Most clonotypes that expanded in the thyroid above 0.001 also showed up in blood.

This clonotype was obtained from a woman under 40 with Graves disease. The chain has TRBV12-3 or TRBV12-4 and TRBJ2-1; TRBD2 agrees at 7 bases. Here the sequenced sample was peripheral blood mononuclear cells (PBMCs), taken at new diagnosis, from a patient treated with antithyroid drugs. CDR3 in amino acids: CASSIAGLEQFF. The DNA of the CDR3 is TGTGCCAGCAGTATAGCGGGCCTTGAGCAGTTCTTC.